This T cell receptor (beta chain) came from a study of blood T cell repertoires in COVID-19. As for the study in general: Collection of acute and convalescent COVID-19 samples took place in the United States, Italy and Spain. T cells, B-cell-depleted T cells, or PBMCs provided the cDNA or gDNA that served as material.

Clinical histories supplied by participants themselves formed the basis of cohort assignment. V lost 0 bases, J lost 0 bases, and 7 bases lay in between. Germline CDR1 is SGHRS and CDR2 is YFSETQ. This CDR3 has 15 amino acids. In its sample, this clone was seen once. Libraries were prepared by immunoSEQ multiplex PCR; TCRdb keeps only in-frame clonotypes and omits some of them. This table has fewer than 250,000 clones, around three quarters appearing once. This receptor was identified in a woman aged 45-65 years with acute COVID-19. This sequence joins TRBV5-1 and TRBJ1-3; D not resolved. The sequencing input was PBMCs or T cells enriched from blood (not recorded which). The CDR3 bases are TGCGCCAGCAGCTTGGGGGAGAACTCTGGAAACACCATATATTTT. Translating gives CASSLGENSGNTIYF. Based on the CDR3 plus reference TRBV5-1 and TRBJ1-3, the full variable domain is KAGVTQTPRYLIKTRGQQVTLSCSPISGHRSVSWYQQTPGQGLQFLFEYFSETQRNKGNFPGRFSGRQFSNSRSEMNVSTLELGDSALYLCASSLGENSGNTIYFGEGSWLTVV.